The clone carrying this T cell receptor (beta chain) was detected many times. Its antigen is undetermined. It was 5'RACE with constant-segment primers that produced the TCR alpha and TCR beta cDNA libraries, which carried sample barcodes and UMIs. MiXCR was run by TCRdb on the 5' RACE reads, yielding one entry per CDR3 protein. The sample includes over 300,000 distinct CDR3 sequences, 20% to 25% seen only once; the top ten take around 23%. This sample was included in a study of T-cell memory formation after mild COVID-19. Study-level findings and limits: A second wave expanding day 15 to 37 was CD4+-biased; contracting clones were balanced. The study found contracting CD4+ clones mainly in CM and EM and contracting CD8+ clones in EMRA. Nothing confirmed that second-wave clones peaking on day 37 were specific for SARS-CoV-2.

Trimming shortened V by 0 bases and J by 1 base, and 6 bases separated the two germline ends. The CDR3 is made up of 14 amino acids. In germline, CDR1 is LGHDT, CDR2 YNNKEL (reference sequence). What was sequenced was PBMCs or a T cell subset sorted from them (not recorded which). V and J are TRBV3-1 and TRBJ1-1; D is uncertain. This clonotype was obtained from a man aged 18-30 years who had mild COVID-19 (a few samples of this study predate the infection). Cell type and time point are not known. CDR3 DNA sequence: TGTGCCAGCAGCCAAGACAGGACGAACACTGAAGCTTTCTTT. Translating it yields CASSQDRTNTEAFF.